This TCR beta chain was captured by sequencing in a study of blood T cell repertoires in COVID-19 (dated by TCRdb to about 2020). In the study overall: Collaborator samples came from the United States, Italy and Spain and covered acute and convalescent phases of COVID-19. Deeply sampled blood TCRbeta repertoires from subjects exposed to, actively infected with, or recovered from COVID-19 were included in the dataset. The repertoires were released in a freely available public database meant as a resource for research on the immune response to SARS-CoV-2. Samples came from the ongoing ImmuneRACE study (first 160 participants) plus 1,254 subjects from 6 global collaborators. A de-identified subject ID, COVID-19 status, age in years and sex were almost always included in the sample metadata. The material from the prospective study consisted of cDNA or gDNA derived from T cells, B-cell-depleted T cells, or PBMCs. Where HLA class I and class II types were available, the types were taken from metadata supplied by the sample provider, not from assay-based typing. Study-wide conclusions, independent of this receptor: How much clinical and demographic metadata was included differed by source and by participant, and the metadata was provided uncurated.

Participants in the prospective study were enrolled through a virtual design, were aged roughly 18 to 90 years, and lived in fewer than 30 United States geographic areas. Cohort assignment in the prospective study relied on participant-reported clinical history from a screening survey and a study questionnaire. In the prospective study, mobile phlebotomists collected whole blood, serum and a nasopharyngeal or oropharyngeal swab from each participant. Prospective study participants could optionally give additional blood draws and questionnaires over an approximately two-month period. Blood samples from the prospective study were shipped frozen or at room temperature prior to DNA extraction. The immunoSEQ Assay, a bias-controlled multiplex PCR, was used to amplify TCRbeta CDR3 regions from genomic DNA. The source study handled its data this way. Within the assay, amplification of reference gene primers was used to estimate how many nucleated cells each sample contained. Sequence reads were collapsed and filtered to measure the absolute abundance of every unique TCRbeta CDR3 rearrangement. Productive Simpson clonality was computed per sample as the square root of Simpson's diversity index over productive rearrangements. TCRdb holds this immuneACCESS table with in-frame rearrangements only. Some clones are missing; in checked studies, unresolved V genes explain under half, and the rest has no known cause. That table furnishes V, J and clone size, whereas the DNA furnished D and trimming. Recorded for this sample are some 300,000 clones; roughly 89% of them occurred a single time. Approximately 4.5% of the sample comes from the top ten.

As regards this clone: Its binding antigen is unknown. Within one base of it there is no much larger clone, and no base qualities were kept.

The CDR1 and CDR2 encoded by the germline V gene (reference sequence) are SEHNR and FQNEAQ. Cut back by 5 bases and 4 bases, the V and J ends lie 17 bases apart. The CDR3 runs 15 amino acids, cysteine and phenylalanine included. The read is trimmed to its CDR3 DNA, 45 bases read in frame from base 1. This receptor was taken from a woman between 18 and 30 years old with acute COVID-19. Rearrangement joined TRBV7-9 to TRBJ1-2, with the D gene not confidently named. What was sequenced was PBMCs or T cells enriched from blood (not recorded which). The DNA reads TGTGCCAGCAGCACCCTAGGAGGTTTGGTCTATGGCTACACCTTC. Its amino acids are CASSTLGGLVYGYTF.